This T cell receptor (beta chain) was captured in a study of blood T cells in healthy people across ages. The study, taken as a whole, reports: Those diversity estimates obtained from one million T cells were thought to be underestimates.

Germline CDR1 SGHKS, CDR2 YYEKEE (reference sequence). V lost 2 bases and J 0 bases, leaving 7 bases between the germline ends. The CDR3 has 14 amino acids. Remarks on this clonotype: Antigen: not known.

The authors ran a second PCR of about 7 to 11 cycles using a sample-barcoded 5' primer and a J-beta primer mix. Using its own MiXCR run on the 5' RACE reads, TCRdb lists one record per CDR3 protein. The table records 750,000 to 950,000 distinct CDR3 sequences, about 28% of them present only once. Another study also made use of these data, one on T cells of mothers and their children.

The receptor's source is a woman aged 40 to 49 in good health. J is TRBJ2-3 and V is TRBV5-5; the D is unclear. The sequenced sample was blood. DNA for the CDR3: TGTGCCAGCAGCTTCGACCTCAGCACAGATACGCAGTATTTT. Its protein product is CASSFDLSTDTQYF. Looking up the rest from reference TRBV5-5 and TRBJ2-3 gives the full variable domain: DAGVTQSPTHLIKTRGQQVTLRCSPISGHKSVSWYQQVLGQGPQFIFQYYEKEERGRGNFPDRFSARQFPNYSSELNVNALLLGDSALYLCASSFDLSTDTQYFGPGTRLTVL.